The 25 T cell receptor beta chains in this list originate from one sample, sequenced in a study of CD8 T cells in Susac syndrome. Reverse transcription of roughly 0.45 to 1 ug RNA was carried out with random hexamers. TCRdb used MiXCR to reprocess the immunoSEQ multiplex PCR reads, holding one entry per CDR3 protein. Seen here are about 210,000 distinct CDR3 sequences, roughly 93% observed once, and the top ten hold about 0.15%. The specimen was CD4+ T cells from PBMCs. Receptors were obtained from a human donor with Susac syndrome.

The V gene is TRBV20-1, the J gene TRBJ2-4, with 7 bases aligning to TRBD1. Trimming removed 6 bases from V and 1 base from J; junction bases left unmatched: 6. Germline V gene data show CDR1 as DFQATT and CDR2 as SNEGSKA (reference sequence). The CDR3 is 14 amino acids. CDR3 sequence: CSARDSGAKNIQYF. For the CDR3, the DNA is TGCAGTGCAAGGGACAGTGGGGCCAAAAACATTCAGTACTTC.

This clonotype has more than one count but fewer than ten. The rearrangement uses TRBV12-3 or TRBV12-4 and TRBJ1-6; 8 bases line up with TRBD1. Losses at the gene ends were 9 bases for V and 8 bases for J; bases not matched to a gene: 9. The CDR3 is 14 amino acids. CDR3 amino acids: CASSLDRVDSPLHF. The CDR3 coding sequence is TGTGCCAGTAGTCTGGACAGGGTGGATTCACCCCTCCACTTT.

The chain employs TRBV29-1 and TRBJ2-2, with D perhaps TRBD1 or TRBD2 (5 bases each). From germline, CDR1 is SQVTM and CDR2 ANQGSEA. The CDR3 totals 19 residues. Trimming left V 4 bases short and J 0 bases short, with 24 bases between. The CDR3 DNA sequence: TGCAGCGTTGGCGGCGGGCAGGGAAGGTTGAGTACGAACACCGGGGAGCTGTTTTTT. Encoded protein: CSVGGGQGRLSTNTGELFF.

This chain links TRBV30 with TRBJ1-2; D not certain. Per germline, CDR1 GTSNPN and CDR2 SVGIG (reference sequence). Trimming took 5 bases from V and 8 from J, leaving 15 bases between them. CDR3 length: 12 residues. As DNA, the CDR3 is TGTGCCTGGCACGGGCCCTCCACGGGCTACACCTTC. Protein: CAWHGPSTGYTF.

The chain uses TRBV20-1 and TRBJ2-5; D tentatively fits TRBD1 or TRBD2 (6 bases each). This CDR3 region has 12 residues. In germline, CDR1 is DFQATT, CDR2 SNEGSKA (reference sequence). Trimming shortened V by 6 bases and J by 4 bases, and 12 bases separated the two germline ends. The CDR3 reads CSAGRGGETQYF. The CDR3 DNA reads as TGCAGTGCCGGCAGGGGAGGAGAGACCCAGTACTTC.

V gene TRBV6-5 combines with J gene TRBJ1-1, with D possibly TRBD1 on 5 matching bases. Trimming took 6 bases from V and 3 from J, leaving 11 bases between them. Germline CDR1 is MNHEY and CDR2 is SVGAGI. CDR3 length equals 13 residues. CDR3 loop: CASSRVLYTEAFF. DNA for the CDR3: TGTGCCAGCAGCAGGGTTTTGTACACTGAAGCTTTCTTT.

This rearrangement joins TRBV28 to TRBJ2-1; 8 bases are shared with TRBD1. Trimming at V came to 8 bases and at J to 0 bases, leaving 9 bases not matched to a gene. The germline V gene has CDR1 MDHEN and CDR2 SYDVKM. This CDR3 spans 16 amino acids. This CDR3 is CASLTPQGGSYNEQFF. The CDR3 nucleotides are TGTGCCAGCTTAACCCCACAGGGGGGCTCCTACAATGAGCAGTTCTTC. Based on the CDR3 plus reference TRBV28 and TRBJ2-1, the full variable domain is DVKVTQSSRYLVKRTGEKVFLECVQDMDHENMFWYRQDPGLGLRLIYFSYDVKMKEKGDIPEGYSVSREKKERFSLILESASTNQTSMYLCASLTPQGGSYNEQFFGPGTRLTVL.

In DNA form, the CDR3 reads TGCAGTGCTAGAGTAACAGGGCGAGGGGAAGCTTTCTTT. This translates into CSARVTGRGEAFF. V usage is TRBV20-1 and J usage is TRBJ1-1; a possible D gene is TRBD1 (6 bases). The CDR3 sequence is 13 residues long. V was trimmed by 1 base and J by 8 bases, leaving 14 bases between them. The germline gives CDR1 DFQATT, CDR2 SNEGSKA (reference sequence).

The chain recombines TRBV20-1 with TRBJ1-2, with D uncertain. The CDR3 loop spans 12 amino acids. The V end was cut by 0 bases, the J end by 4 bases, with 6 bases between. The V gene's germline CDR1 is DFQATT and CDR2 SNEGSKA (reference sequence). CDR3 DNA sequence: TGCAGTGCTAGAGACAGCCGCTATGGCTACACCTTC. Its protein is CSARDSRYGYTF.

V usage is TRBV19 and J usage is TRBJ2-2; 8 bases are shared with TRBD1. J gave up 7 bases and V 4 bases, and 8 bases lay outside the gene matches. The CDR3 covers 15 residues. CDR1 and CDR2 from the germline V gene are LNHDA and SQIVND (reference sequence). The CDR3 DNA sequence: TGTGCCAGTAGTAGGACAGGGAAGGGCCACGGGGAGCTGTTTTTT. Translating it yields CASSRTGKGHGELFF.

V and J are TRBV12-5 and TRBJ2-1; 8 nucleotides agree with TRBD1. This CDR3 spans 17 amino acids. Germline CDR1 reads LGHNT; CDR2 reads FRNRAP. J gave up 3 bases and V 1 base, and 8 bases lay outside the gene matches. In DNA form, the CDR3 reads TGTGCTAGTGGTTTGGGTCTTGGGACAGGAGGCTACAATGAGCAGTTCTTC. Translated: CASGLGLGTGGYNEQFF.

The CDR3 sequence: CASSLSGLGYTF. The CDR3, as DNA: TGTGCCAGCAGCTTGTCAGGTCTTGGCTACACCTTC. The chain is built from TRBV5-6 and TRBJ1-2; D remains unclear. Germline V CDR1 and CDR2: SGHDT, YYEEEE. This CDR3 has 12 amino acids. The germline V and J ends were trimmed by 1 base and 7 bases, with 8 bases remaining between them. Together with reference TRBV5-6 and TRBJ1-2, the CDR3 gives the full variable domain: DAGVTQSPTHLIKTRGQQVTLRCSPKSGHDTVSWYQQALGQGPQFIFQYYEEEERQRGNFPDRFSGHQFPNYSSELNVNALLLGDSALYLCASSLSGLGYTFGSGTRLTVV.

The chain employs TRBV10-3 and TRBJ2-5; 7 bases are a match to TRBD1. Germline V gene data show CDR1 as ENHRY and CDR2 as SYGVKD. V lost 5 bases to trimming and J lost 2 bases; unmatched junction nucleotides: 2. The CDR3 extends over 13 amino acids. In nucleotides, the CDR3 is TGTGCCATCAGTACAGGGGAGCAAGAGACCCAGTACTTC. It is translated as CAISTGEQETQYF.

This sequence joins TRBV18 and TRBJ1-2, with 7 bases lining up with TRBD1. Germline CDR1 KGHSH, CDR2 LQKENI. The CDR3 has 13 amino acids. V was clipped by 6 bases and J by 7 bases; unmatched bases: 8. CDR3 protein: CASSQGTGVGYTF. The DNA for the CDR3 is TGTGCCAGCTCCCAGGGTACAGGGGTTGGCTACACCTTC.

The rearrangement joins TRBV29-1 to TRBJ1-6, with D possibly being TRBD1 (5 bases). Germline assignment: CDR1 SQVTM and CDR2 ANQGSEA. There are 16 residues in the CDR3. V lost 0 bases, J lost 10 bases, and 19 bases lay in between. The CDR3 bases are TGCAGCGTTGAAGATACGGACGGGGAATGGGGGTCACCCCTCCACTTT. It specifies CSVEDTDGEWGSPLHF.

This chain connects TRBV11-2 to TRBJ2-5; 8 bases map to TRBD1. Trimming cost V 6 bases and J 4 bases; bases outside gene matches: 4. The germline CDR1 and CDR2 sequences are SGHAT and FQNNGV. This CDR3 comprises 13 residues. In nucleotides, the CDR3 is TGTGCCAGCAGGCCGACAGGGGTAGAGACCCAGTACTTC. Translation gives CASRPTGVETQYF.

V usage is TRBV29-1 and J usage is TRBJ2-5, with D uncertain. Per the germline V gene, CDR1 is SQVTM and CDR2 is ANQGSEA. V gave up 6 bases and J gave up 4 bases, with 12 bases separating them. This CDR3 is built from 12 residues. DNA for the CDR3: TGCAGCGTAGCCAAGACGGGAGAGACCCAGTACTTC. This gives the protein CSVAKTGETQYF.

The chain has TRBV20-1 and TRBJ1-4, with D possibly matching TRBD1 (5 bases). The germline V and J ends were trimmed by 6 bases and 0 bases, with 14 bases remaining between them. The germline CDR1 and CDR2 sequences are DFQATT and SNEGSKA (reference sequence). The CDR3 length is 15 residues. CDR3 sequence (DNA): TGCAGTGCGATCAGGGTTCCCGCAACTAATGAAAAACTGTTTTTT. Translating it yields CSAIRVPATNEKLFF.

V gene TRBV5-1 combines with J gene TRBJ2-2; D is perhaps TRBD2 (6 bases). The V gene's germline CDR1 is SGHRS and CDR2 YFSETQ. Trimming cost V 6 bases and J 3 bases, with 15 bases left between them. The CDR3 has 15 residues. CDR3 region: CASKIGTGDTGELFF. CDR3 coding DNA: TGCGCCAGCAAAATAGGGACGGGGGACACCGGGGAGCTGTTTTTT.

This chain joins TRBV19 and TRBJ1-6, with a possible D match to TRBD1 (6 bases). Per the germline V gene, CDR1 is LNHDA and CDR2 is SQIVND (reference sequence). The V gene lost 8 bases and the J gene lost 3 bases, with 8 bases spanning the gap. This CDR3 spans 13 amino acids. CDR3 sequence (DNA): TGTGCCAGTTCGGACAGCTATAATTCACCCCTCCACTTT. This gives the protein CASSDSYNSPLHF.

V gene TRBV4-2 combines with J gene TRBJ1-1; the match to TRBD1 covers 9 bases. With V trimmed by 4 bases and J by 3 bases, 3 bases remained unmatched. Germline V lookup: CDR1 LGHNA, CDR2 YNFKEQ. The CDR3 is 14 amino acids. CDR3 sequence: CASSPTGGYTEAFF. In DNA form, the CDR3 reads TGTGCCAGCAGCCCTACAGGGGGCTACACTGAAGCTTTCTTT.

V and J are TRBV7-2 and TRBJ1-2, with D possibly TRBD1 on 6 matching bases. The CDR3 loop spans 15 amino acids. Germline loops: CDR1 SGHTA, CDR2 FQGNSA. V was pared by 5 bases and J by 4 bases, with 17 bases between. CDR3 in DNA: TGTGCCAGCAGCACCTCACAGGGTGCTGGCTATGGCTACACCTTC. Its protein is CASSTSQGAGYGYTF. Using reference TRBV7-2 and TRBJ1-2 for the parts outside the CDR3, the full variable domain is GAGVSQSPSNKVTEKGKDVELRCDPISGHTALYWYRQSLGQGLEFLIYFQGNSAPDKSGLPSDRFSAERTGGSVSTLTIQRTQQEDSAVYLCASSTSQGAGYGYTFGSGTRLTVV.

CDR3 in DNA: TGTGCCAGCAGCTTAGATTTGATAGGGACACACCTGAACACCGGGGAGCTGTTTTTT. As protein: CASSLDLIGTHLNTGELFF. V is TRBV11-2 and J is TRBJ2-2; a possible D gene is TRBD1 (6 bases). The V gene lost 0 bases and the J gene lost 1 base, with 18 bases spanning the gap. The germline V gene has CDR1 SGHAT and CDR2 FQNNGV. The CDR3 consists of 19 residues. The complete variable domain, with remaining parts taken from reference TRBV11-2 and TRBJ2-2, reads EAGVAQSPRYKIIEKRQSVAFWCNPISGHATLYWYQQILGQGPKLLIQFQNNGVVDDSQLPKDRFSAERLKGVDSTLKIQPAKLEDSAVYLCASSLDLIGTHLNTGELFFGEGSRLTVL.

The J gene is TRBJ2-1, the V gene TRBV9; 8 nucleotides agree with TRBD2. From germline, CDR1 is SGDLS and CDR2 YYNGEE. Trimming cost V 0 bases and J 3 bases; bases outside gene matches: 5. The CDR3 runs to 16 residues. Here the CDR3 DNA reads TGTGCCAGCAGCGTAGCAGCGGGGGCCTACTACAATGAGCAGTTCTTC. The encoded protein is CASSVAAGAYYNEQFF.

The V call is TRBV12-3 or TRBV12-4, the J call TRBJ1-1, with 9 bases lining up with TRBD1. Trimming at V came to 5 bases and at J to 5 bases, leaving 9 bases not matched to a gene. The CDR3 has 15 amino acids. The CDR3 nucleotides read TGTGCCAGCAGTATCGCAGGGACAGGGCCAACTGAAGCTTTCTTT. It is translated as CASSIAGTGPTEAFF.